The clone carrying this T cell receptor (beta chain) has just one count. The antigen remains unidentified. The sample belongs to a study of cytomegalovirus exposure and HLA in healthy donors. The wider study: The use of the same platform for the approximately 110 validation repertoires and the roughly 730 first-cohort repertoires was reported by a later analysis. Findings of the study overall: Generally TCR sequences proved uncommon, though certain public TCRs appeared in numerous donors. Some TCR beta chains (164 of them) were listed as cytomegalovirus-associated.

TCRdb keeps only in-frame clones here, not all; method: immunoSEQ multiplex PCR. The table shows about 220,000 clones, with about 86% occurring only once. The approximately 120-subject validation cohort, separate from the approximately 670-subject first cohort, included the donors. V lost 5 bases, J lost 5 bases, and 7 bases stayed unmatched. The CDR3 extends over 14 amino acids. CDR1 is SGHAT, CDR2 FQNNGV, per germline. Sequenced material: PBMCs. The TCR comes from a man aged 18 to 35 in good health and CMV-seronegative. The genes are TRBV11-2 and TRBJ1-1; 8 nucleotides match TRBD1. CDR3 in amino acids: CASSPYTGGTEAFF. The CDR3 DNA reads TGTGCCAGCAGCCCGTACACAGGGGGAACTGAAGCTTTCTTT. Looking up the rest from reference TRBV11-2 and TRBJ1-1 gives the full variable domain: EAGVAQSPRYKIIEKRQSVAFWCNPISGHATLYWYQQILGQGPKLLIQFQNNGVVDDSQLPKDRFSAERLKGVDSTLKIQPAKLEDSAVYLCASSPYTGGTEAFFGQGTRLTVV.